This T cell receptor (beta chain) was sequenced during a study of blood T cell repertoires in COVID-19. In the study overall: Specimens from acute and convalescent COVID-19 originated in the United States, Italy and Spain. PBMCs, B-cell-depleted T cells, or T cells were the source of the cDNA or gDNA that made up the material.

As originally analysed: Reference gene primers were amplified, and this amplification served to estimate nucleated cell counts. Here immunoSEQ multiplex PCR was the method, and the copy in TCRdb shows in-frame clones only, minus some. D and trimming come from the DNA, and the V and J calls and clone size come from that table. The sample has around 100,000 clones; about four fifths are singletons. The germline V gene encodes CDR1 MNHEY and CDR2 SMNVEV (reference sequence). Trimming shortened V by 4 bases and J by 3 bases, and 11 bases separated the two germline ends. CDR3 size: 14 residues. This clonotype was obtained from a man aged 55 to 69 with acute or convalescent COVID-19. Sequenced sample: peripheral blood. The V call is TRBV27, the J call TRBJ2-3, with TRBD1 as a possible D gene (6 bases). CDR3 amino acids: CASSWARGTDTQYF. The DNA of the CDR3 is TGTGCCAGCAGTTGGGCCAGGGGAACAGATACGCAGTATTTT.